This T cell receptor beta chain emerged from a study of blood T cell repertoires in COVID-19. Looking at the study overall: The cDNA or gDNA used as material had been derived from T cells, B-cell-depleted T cells, or PBMCs.

Germline values: CDR1 LNHDA, CDR2 SQIVND (reference sequence). V lost 5 bases, J lost 4 bases, and 9 bases stayed unmatched. The CDR3 consists of 15 residues. Authors' analysis steps: Quantification of nucleated cells was approximated via reference gene primer amplification. Clones were read by immunoSEQ multiplex PCR, and TCRdb kept only the in-frame ones, dropping some. The DNA gave D and trimming, while V, J and clone size come from that table. The table lists about 130,000 clones, around four fifths of them singletons, with approximately 9.9% in the top ten. This rearrangement joins TRBV19 to TRBJ1-2; 8 bases align to TRBD1. Sequencing was performed on peripheral blood. This clonotype was obtained from a man in his fifties or sixties who had recovered from COVID-19. The CDR3 DNA follows: TGTGCCAGTAGTCCTCGGACAGGGCCGATCTATGGCTACACCTTC. Translation gives CASSPRTGPIYGYTF. The full variable domain, in which reference TRBV19 and TRBJ1-2 provide the parts outside the CDR3, is DGGITQSPKYLFRKEGQNVTLSCEQNLNHDAMYWYRQDPGQGLRLIYYSQIVNDFQKGDIAEGYSVSREKKESFPLTVTSAQKNPTAFYLCASSPRTGPIYGYTFGSGTRLTVV.